This T cell receptor (beta chain) was observed in a study of response to subunit inactivated influenza vaccine. Trimming removed 1 base at V and 7 bases at J, with 1 base between. Germline V gives CDR1 LGHDT, CDR2 YNNKEL (reference sequence). This CDR3 contains 11 residues. This clonotype showed up many times. Its specificity is unknown. In TCRdb, the RT-PCR reads were re-called with MiXCR into one record per CDR3 protein. The sample holds a few hundred thousand distinct CDR3 sequences; over 20% are singletons and the top ten take approximately 10%. Findings of the study overall: The study's authors posited that every seasonal influenza vaccination enlists few new T cells.

This TCR was sampled from a man aged 50 to 75 who received an inactivated influenza vaccine. The chain combines TRBV3-1 with TRBJ1-4, with D uncertain. The sample consisted of PBMCs from blood, taken approximately 22 months after vaccination. The CDR3 region is CASSQAEKLFF. CDR3 nucleotide sequence: TGTGCCAGCAGCCAAGCTGAAAAACTGTTTTTT.